One sample yielded the 24 T cell receptor beta chains listed below, sequenced in a study of CD8 T cells in Susac syndrome. After extraction with the RNeasy kit, roughly 0.45 to 1 ug of the RNA was reverse transcribed using random hexamers. TCRdb used MiXCR to reprocess the immunoSEQ multiplex PCR reads, holding one entry per CDR3 protein. The data contain 240,000 or so distinct CDR3 sequences, approximately 95% of them singletons. Material for sequencing was CD4+ T cells from PBMCs. These receptors were collected from a human donor with Susac syndrome.

This sequence joins TRBV9 and TRBJ2-1; no firm D call. The CDR3 is 13 residues long. Deletions cut 2 bases from V and 1 base from J, with 4 bases between. Germline CDR1 is SGDLS and CDR2 is YYNGEE. Written as DNA, the CDR3 is TGTGCCAGCAGCGTGCAGTCCTACAATGAGCAGTTCTTC. Encoded protein: CASSVQSYNEQFF.

This chain connects TRBV6-5 to TRBJ2-7, with 7 bases matching TRBD2. There are 15 residues in the CDR3. Trimming cost V 6 bases and J 2 bases; bases outside gene matches: 10. Per the germline V gene, CDR1 is MNHEY and CDR2 is SVGAGI. CDR3 in DNA: TGTGCCAGCAGGGACGGACTAGGAGGAACCTACGAGCAGTACTTC. Translation: CASRDGLGGTYEQYF.

The chain combines TRBV20-1 with TRBJ2-7; TRBD2 aligns across 11 bases. This CDR3 has 14 amino acids. V lost 5 bases to trimming and J lost 4 bases; unmatched junction nucleotides: 7. CDR1 DFQATT and CDR2 SNEGSKA come from the germline V gene (reference sequence). The CDR3 sequence: CSAHSGTSGYEQYF. CDR3 coding DNA: TGCAGTGCTCATAGCGGGACTAGCGGTTACGAGCAGTACTTC.

The V call is TRBV11-1, the J call TRBJ2-2; a weak D match, TRBD2 (6 bases). Trimming pared 4 bases from V and 5 bases from J, leaving 14 bases between. The CDR3 is 15 residues long. The germline V gene has CDR1 SGHAT and CDR2 FQDESV (reference sequence). Here the CDR3 reads CASSSGDRWTGELFF. DNA for the CDR3: TGTGCCAGCAGCTCGGGAGATCGGTGGACCGGGGAGCTGTTTTTT. The full variable domain, rest sourced from reference TRBV11-1 and TRBJ2-2, is EAEVAQSPRYKITEKSQAVAFWCDPISGHATLYWYRQILGQGPELLVQFQDESVVDDSQLPKDRFSAERLKGVDSTLKIQPAELGDSAMYLCASSSGDRWTGELFFGEGSRLTVL.

The chain carries TRBV7-9 and TRBJ2-4, with TRBD2 matching 9 bases. The CDR3 has 14 residues. From germline, CDR1 is SEHNR and CDR2 FQNEAQ (reference sequence). The junction had 4 bases not matched to a gene; V was cut back by 4 bases and J by 6 bases. In DNA, the CDR3 is TGTGCCAGCAGCTCAACAGCGGGAGGAAACATTCAGTACTTC. As protein: CASSSTAGGNIQYF.

This chain connects TRBV6-5 to TRBJ1-3; D is possibly TRBD1 (6 bases). Germline values: CDR1 MNHEY, CDR2 SVGAGI. The CDR3 spans 15 residues. Trimming stripped 5 bases from V and 3 bases from J, with 14 bases between. CDR3 region: CASSTTGLGGNTIYF. The CDR3 nucleotides are TGTGCCAGCAGTACAACAGGGTTGGGTGGAAACACCATATATTTT.

The rearrangement links TRBV6-5 to TRBJ1-2, with TRBD1 as a possible D gene (5 bases). In germline, CDR1 is MNHEY, CDR2 SVGAGI. Trimming removed 4 bases from V and 10 bases from J, with 25 bases in between. The CDR3 spans 16 residues. This chain's CDR3 is CASSLRPPPGPTFYTF. CDR3 nucleotides: TGTGCCAGCAGTTTGAGACCGCCTCCGGGACCGACCTTCTACACCTTC.

This chain uses TRBV2 with TRBJ2-1, with D unclear. The CDR3 totals 14 residues. The germline CDR1 and CDR2 sequences are SNHLY and FYNNEI. The germline V and J ends were trimmed by 2 bases and 8 bases, with 13 bases remaining between them. The chain's CDR3 is CASSERPQLDEQFF. CDR3 nucleotides: TGTGCCAGCAGTGAACGTCCTCAGCTAGATGAGCAGTTCTTC. Full variable domain (missing parts from reference TRBV2 and TRBJ2-1): EPEVTQTPSHQVTQMGQEVILRCVPISNHLYFYWYRQILGQKVEFLVSFYNNEISEKSEIFDDQFSVERPDGSNFTLKIRSTKLEDSAMYFCASSERPQLDEQFFGPGTRLTVL.

The genes are TRBV6-1 and TRBJ1-4, with D possibly TRBD1 on 5 matching bases. The ends were cut back, 7 bases at V and 4 bases at J, with 25 bases in the middle. CDR1 MNHNS and CDR2 SASEGT come from the germline V gene. CDR3 length: 18 amino acids. The CDR3 DNA reads as TGTGCCAGCATCGAACCAGGGCCGGGGGGGAGACATAATGAAAAACTGTTTTTT. Residues: CASIEPGPGGRHNEKLFF.

The chain is built from TRBV29-1 and TRBJ2-4; D remains unclear. Germline CDR1 is SQVTM and CDR2 is ANQGSEA. With 5 bases removed from V and 0 bases from J, the gap between germline ends came to 5 bases. This CDR3 has 12 amino acids. For the CDR3, the DNA is TGCAGCGTTATGAAAGCCAAAAACATTCAGTACTTC. The encoded protein is CSVMKAKNIQYF. The full variable domain, rest sourced from reference TRBV29-1 and TRBJ2-4, is SAVISQKPSRDICQRGTSLTIQCQVDSQVTMMFWYRQQPGQSLTLIATANQGSEATYESGFVIDKFPISRPNLTFSTLTVSNMSPEDSSIYLCSVMKAKNIQYFGAGTRLSVL.

The chain recombines TRBV5-1 with TRBJ2-3; maybe TRBD2 (6 bases). Between the trimmed V and J ends, which lost 4 bases and 4 bases, there was a span of 16 bases. Germline CDR1 and CDR2: SGHRS and YFSETQ. This CDR3 has 15 amino acids. The CDR3 bases are TGCGCCAGCAGCGCTCGATCGGGAGAGGCAGATACGCAGTATTTT. It yields the protein CASSARSGEADTQYF. Complete variable domain (other parts from reference TRBV5-1 and TRBJ2-3): KAGVTQTPRYLIKTRGQQVTLSCSPISGHRSVSWYQQTPGQGLQFLFEYFSETQRNKGNFPGRFSGRQFSNSRSEMNVSTLELGDSALYLCASSARSGEADTQYFGPGTRLTVL.

The chain combines TRBV18 with TRBJ2-5, with D unresolved. Trimming removed 0 bases from V and 5 bases from J, with 10 bases in between. Germline loops: CDR1 KGHSH, CDR2 LQKENI. The CDR3 sequence is 14 residues long. Here the CDR3 DNA reads TGTGCCAGCTCACCACCCTCGGCAGCGGAGACCCAGTACTTC. Translation gives CASSPPSAAETQYF.

This chain links TRBV29-1 with TRBJ1-1; the D is unclear. The V end was cut by 6 bases, the J end by 0 bases, with 29 bases between. Germline assignment: CDR1 SQVTM and CDR2 ANQGSEA. The CDR3 extends over 19 amino acids. Here the CDR3 DNA reads TGCAGCGTGCCTCGGCGGCTCCCGGAAGAGGGTAAGATGAACACTGAAGCTTTCTTT. It is translated as CSVPRRLPEEGKMNTEAFF. The whole variable domain, remainder taken from reference TRBV29-1 and TRBJ1-1, is SAVISQKPSRDICQRGTSLTIQCQVDSQVTMMFWYRQQPGQSLTLIATANQGSEATYESGFVIDKFPISRPNLTFSTLTVSNMSPEDSSIYLCSVPRRLPEEGKMNTEAFFGQGTRLTVV.

CDR3 DNA sequence: TGCAGTGCTAGAGCTAGCGGGAGAACCCAAGAGACCCAGTACTTC. This translates into CSARASGRTQETQYF. This chain connects TRBV20-1 to TRBJ2-5, with 10 bases lining up with TRBD2. CDR1 is DFQATT, CDR2 SNEGSKA, per germline (reference sequence). The CDR3 is 15 amino acids. The J segment lost 1 base and the V segment lost 1 base, leaving 3 bases of the junction unmatched.

This rearrangement joins TRBV20-1 to TRBJ2-5, with 9 bases aligning to TRBD1. Per the germline V gene, CDR1 is DFQATT and CDR2 is SNEGSKA (reference sequence). The CDR3 runs to 14 residues. V lost 5 bases, J lost 4 bases, and 8 bases stayed unmatched. The CDR3 protein is CSASDRGRRETQYF. DNA for the CDR3: TGCAGTGCTTCCGACAGGGGGAGAAGAGAGACCCAGTACTTC.

CDR3 in amino acids: CALSKLQETQYF. The CDR3 nucleotides are TGTGCCCTTAGTAAGCTCCAAGAGACCCAGTACTTC. This chain uses TRBV7-2 with TRBJ2-5; no definite D call. Germline V lookup: CDR1 SGHTA, CDR2 FQGNSA. This CDR3 spans 12 amino acids. Trimming left V 11 bases short and J 1 base short, with 11 bases between.

The rearrangement joins TRBV12-3 or TRBV12-4 to TRBJ1-1; D gene uncertain. Between the trimmed V and J ends, which lost 4 bases and 5 bases, there was a span of 11 bases. This CDR3 is 13 amino acids long. CDR3: CASSSLRRTEAFF. As DNA, the CDR3 is TGTGCCAGCAGTTCGCTGAGGCGGACTGAAGCTTTCTTT.

The chain carries TRBV28 and TRBJ1-1; D unclear. Germline V CDR1 and CDR2: MDHEN, SYDVKM. This CDR3 comprises 12 residues. Between the trimmed V and J ends, which lost 3 bases and 7 bases, there was a span of 9 bases. In DNA, the CDR3 is TGTGCCAGCAGTTTGAAAGGTTATGAAGCTTTCTTT. Residues: CASSLKGYEAFF.

The V and J genes are TRBV28 and TRBJ1-2; D is unclear. V lost 8 bases and J 4 bases, leaving 8 bases between the germline ends. The CDR3 length is 11 residues. The germline V gene encodes CDR1 MDHEN and CDR2 SYDVKM. CDR3 in amino acids: CASDGLYGYTF. CDR3 bases: TGTGCCAGCGACGGGCTCTATGGCTACACCTTC.

As DNA, the CDR3 is TGTGCCAGCTCACCACAGGGGAATAATGAAAAACTGTTTTTT. Its translation is CASSPQGNNEKLFF. The gene calls are TRBV18 and TRBJ1-4; weak D call: TRBD1 (5 bases). Per the germline V gene, CDR1 is KGHSH and CDR2 is LQKENI. Trimming removed 1 base from V and 4 bases from J, with 7 bases in between. The CDR3 is made up of 14 amino acids.

The chain employs TRBV20-1 and TRBJ2-5, with D perhaps matching TRBD2 (6 bases). V was pared by 6 bases and J by 0 bases, with 20 bases between. Germline CDR1 DFQATT, CDR2 SNEGSKA (reference sequence). This CDR3 is built from 16 residues. CDR3 region: CSAIDPLAAYQETQYF. CDR3 sequence (DNA): TGCAGTGCCATCGACCCACTAGCAGCGTACCAAGAGACCCAGTACTTC.

The CDR3 sequence is CASSLAGSTGELFF. The DNA for the CDR3 is TGTGCCAGCAGCTTAGCGGGTAGCACCGGGGAGCTGTTTTTT. This chain joins TRBV7-9 and TRBJ2-2; D unresolved. The germline gives CDR1 SEHNR, CDR2 FQNEAQ (reference sequence). The CDR3 is 14 residues long. V lost 0 bases to trimming and J lost 4 bases, with 6 bases between them.

The chain couples TRBV5-6 to TRBJ2-1; a possible D gene is TRBD2 (6 bases). Trimming removed 0 bases from V and 10 bases from J, with 20 bases in between. This CDR3 is 16 amino acids long. Germline assignment: CDR1 SGHDT and CDR2 YYEEEE. The DNA of the CDR3 is TGTGCCAGCAGCTTGGTTCGACGGGAGAGAGTCGAAGAGCAGTTCTTC. It is translated as CASSLVRRERVEEQFF. Full variable domain (missing parts from reference TRBV5-6 and TRBJ2-1): DAGVTQSPTHLIKTRGQQVTLRCSPKSGHDTVSWYQQALGQGPQFIFQYYEEEERQRGNFPDRFSGHQFPNYSSELNVNALLLGDSALYLCASSLVRRERVEEQFFGPGTRLTVL.

The rearrangement links TRBV5-8 to TRBJ1-2, with TRBD1 identical over 11 bases. The CDR3 spans 16 residues. The germline gives CDR1 SGHTS, CDR2 YDEGEE. J gave up 7 bases and V 4 bases, and 12 bases lay outside the gene matches. CDR3 DNA: TGTGCCAGCAGCCAGAAGGGGACAGGGGGAGGCTCTGGCTACACCTTC. Translating gives CASSQKGTGGGSGYTF.